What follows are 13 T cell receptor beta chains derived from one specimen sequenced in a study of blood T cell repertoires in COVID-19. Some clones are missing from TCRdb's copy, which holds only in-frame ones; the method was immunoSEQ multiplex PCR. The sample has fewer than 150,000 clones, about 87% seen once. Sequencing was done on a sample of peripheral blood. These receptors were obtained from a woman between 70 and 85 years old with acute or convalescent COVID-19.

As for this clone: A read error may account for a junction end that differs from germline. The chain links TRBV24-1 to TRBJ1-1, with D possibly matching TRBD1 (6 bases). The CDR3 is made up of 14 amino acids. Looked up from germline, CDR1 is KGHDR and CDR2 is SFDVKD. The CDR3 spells CARRGGPFSTEAFF. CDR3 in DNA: TGCGCTAGGAGGGGGGGCCCATTCAGCACTGAAGCTTTCTTT.

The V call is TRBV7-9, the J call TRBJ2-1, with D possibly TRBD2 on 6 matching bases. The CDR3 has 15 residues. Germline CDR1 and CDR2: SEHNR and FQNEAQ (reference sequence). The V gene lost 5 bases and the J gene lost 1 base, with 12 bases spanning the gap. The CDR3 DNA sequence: TGTGCCAGCAGCCCCCGGGGGATTTCCTACAATGAGCAGTTCTTC. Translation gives CASSPRGISYNEQFF.

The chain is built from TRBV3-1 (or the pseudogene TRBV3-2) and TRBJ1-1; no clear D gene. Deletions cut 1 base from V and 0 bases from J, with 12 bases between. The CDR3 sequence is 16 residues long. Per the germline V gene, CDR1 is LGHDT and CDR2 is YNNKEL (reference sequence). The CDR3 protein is CASSQVSIGVNTEAFF. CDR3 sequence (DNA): TGTGCCAGCAGCCAAGTGAGTATCGGGGTGAACACTGAAGCTTTCTTT.

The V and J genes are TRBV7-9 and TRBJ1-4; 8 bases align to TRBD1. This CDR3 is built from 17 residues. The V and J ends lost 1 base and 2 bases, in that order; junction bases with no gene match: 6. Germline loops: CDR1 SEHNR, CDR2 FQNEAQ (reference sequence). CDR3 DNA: TGTGCCAGCAGCTTAGGGACAGGGAGTTCTACTAATGAAAAACTGTTTTTT. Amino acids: CASSLGTGSSTNEKLFF.

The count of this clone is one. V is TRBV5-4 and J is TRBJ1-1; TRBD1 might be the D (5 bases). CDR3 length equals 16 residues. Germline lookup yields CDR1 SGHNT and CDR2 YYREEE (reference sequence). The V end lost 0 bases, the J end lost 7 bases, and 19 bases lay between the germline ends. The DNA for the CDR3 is TGTGCCAGCAGCTTGGAGGTCGACCGCCCGGGGGGTGAAGCTTTCTTT. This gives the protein CASSLEVDRPGGEAFF.

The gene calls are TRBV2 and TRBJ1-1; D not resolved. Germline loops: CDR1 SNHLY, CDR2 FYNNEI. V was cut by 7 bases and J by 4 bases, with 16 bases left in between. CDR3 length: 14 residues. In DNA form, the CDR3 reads TGTGCCAGCACCCCACGGGGTACGGGCACTGAAGCTTTCTTT. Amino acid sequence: CASTPRGTGTEAFF.

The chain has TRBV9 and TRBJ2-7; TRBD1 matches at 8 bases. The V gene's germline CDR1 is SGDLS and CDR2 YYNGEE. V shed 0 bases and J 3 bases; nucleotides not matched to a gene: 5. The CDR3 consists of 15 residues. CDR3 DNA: TGTGCCAGCAGCGTAGCTAACGGACAGGGCTACGAGCAGTACTTC. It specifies CASSVANGQGYEQYF.

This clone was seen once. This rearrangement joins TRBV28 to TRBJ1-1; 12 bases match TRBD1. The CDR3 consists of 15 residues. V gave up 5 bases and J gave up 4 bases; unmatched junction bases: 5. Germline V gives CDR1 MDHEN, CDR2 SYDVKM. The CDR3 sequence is CASSSGTGGTTEAFF. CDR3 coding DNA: TGTGCCAGCAGTAGCGGGACAGGGGGCACCACTGAAGCTTTCTTT. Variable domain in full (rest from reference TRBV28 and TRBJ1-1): DVKVTQSSRYLVKRTGEKVFLECVQDMDHENMFWYRQDPGLGLRLIYFSYDVKMKEKGDIPEGYSVSREKKERFSLILESASTNQTSMYLCASSSGTGGTTEAFFGQGTRLTVV.

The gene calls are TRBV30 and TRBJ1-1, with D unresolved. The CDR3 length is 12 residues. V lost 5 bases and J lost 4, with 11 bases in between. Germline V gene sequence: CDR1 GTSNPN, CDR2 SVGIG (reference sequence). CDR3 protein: CAWEVGGTEAFF. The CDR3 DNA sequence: TGTGCCTGGGAGGTAGGCGGCACTGAAGCTTTCTTT.

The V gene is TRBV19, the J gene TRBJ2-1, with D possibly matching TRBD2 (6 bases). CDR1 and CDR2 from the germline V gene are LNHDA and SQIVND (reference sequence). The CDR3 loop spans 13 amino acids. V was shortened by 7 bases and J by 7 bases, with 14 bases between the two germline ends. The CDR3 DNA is TGTGCCAGTAAGCCCTCGGGAGTAAATGAGCAGTTCTTC. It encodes CASKPSGVNEQFF.

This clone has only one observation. The CDR3 region is CASISVRGLPMDGYTF. The CDR3 DNA sequence: TGTGCCAGTATCTCGGTCAGGGGGCTCCCTATGGATGGCTACACCTTC. The chain employs TRBV19 and TRBJ1-2, with 8 bases that match TRBD1. CDR1 and CDR2 (germline): LNHDA, SQIVND (reference sequence). This CDR3 contains 16 residues. Trimming removed 7 bases from V and 6 bases from J; junction bases left unmatched: 16.

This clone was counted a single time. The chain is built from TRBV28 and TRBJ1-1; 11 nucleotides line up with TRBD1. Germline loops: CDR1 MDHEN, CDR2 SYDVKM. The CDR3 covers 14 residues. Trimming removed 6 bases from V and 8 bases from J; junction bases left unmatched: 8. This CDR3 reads CASSRTGGPREAFF. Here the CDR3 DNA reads TGTGCCAGCAGCCGGACAGGGGGCCCCCGGGAAGCTTTCTTT.

CDR3 nucleotide sequence: TGTGCCAGTAGTACACAGGGACAGTACTATGGCTACACCTTC. Amino acid sequence: CASSTQGQYYGYTF. This chain joins TRBV19 and TRBJ1-2; 7 positions agree with TRBD1. V was pared by 4 bases and J by 3 bases, with 5 bases of the junction left unmatched. The CDR3 is made up of 14 amino acids. CDR1 is LNHDA, CDR2 SQIVND, per germline (reference sequence). The full variable domain, rest sourced from reference TRBV19 and TRBJ1-2, is DGGITQSPKYLFRKEGQNVTLSCEQNLNHDAMYWYRQDPGQGLRLIYYSQIVNDFQKGDIAEGYSVSREKKESFPLTVTSAQKNPTAFYLCASSTQGQYYGYTFGSGTRLTVV.